This T cell receptor (beta chain) was sequenced for a study of early T cells in non-severe SARS-CoV-2 infection (dated by TCRdb to the early 2020s). Regarding the study in general: Because TCR sequencing relied on bulk RNA taken from unsorted whole blood, pairing of alpha and beta chains was not possible.

Here is what the overall study found, with its caveats: VDJdb matching was skewed toward anti-spike CD8 responses and likely underestimated virus-specific expansions, missing private and CD4 specificities.

The receptor library was made with 5' RACE. Sequenced using a NextSeq 500. In the TCR library protocol, unique molecular identifiers were attached to individual cDNA molecules to correct for PCR bias and sequencing error. Both TCR alpha and beta chains were sequenced, and tight co-correlation was observed between alpha and beta sequence abundances in each sample. For the original study's pipeline: Decombinator V4 was used to annotate the V gene, J gene and CDR3 of the TCR sequences. TCRs were defined as expanded if a significant change between any two time points was detected under a Poisson model with p below 0.0001. Abundances of TCRs were expressed as counts per million after normalisation to the total number of TCRs sequenced in each sample. MAIT TCRs were defined by TRAV1-2 paired with TRAJ12, TRAJ20 or TRAJ33, and iNKT TCRs by TRAV10 paired with TRAJ18. VDJdb, accessed 1 November 2021, was searched for CMV, EBV and SARS-CoV-2 annotated TCRs, with TCRs annotated for multiple antigens excluded. TCRdb took the public reads, trimmed them with fastp at Q25, ran MiXCR for clone calling and kept in-frame beta chains. Records with the same CDR3 protein are collapsed into one entry carrying the most frequent genes and DNA. What appears here as the V and J calls and clone size reflects TCRdb's work, not the paper's. The sample data list tens of thousands of distinct CDR3 sequences, and 5.5% to 8% of these were observed just once. The ten most abundant clones make up 2.7% of the sample.

The study was a case-control design nested within a healthcare worker cohort in London, UK, with weekly nasopharyngeal swab PCR tests and blood sampling. Between 23 and 31 March 2020, the week of the UK lockdown, healthcare workers were enrolled and then followed up weekly for as long as 16 weeks. The trim is 1 base for V and 1 base for J, with a gap of 14 bases between the germline ends. The CDR1 and CDR2 encoded by the germline V gene are SGHAT and FQNNGV. The CDR3 covers 17 residues, taking in both the cysteine and the phenylalanine. Of all the DNA, just the CDR3 is kept, 51 bases in frame from base 1. This clonotype was seen a few times. What antigen it recognizes has not been identified. One base away there is no much larger clone; base qualities are not given.

This clonotype was obtained from an adult who was a healthcare worker with PCR-confirmed SARS-CoV-2 infection or an uninfected control (not recorded which). The sequencing input was whole blood. Rearrangement joined TRBV11-2 to TRBJ2-4; perhaps TRBD2 is the D gene, with 6 bases matching. The CDR3 amino acid sequence is: CASSLGGGRWAKNIQYF. DNA sequence: TGTGCCAGCAGCTTAGGAGGTGGGAGGTGGGCCAAAAACATTCAGTACTTC. Beyond the CDR3, the reference TRBV11-2 and TRBJ2-4 genes provide the residues; the full variable domain reads: EAGVAQSPRYKIIEKRQSVAFWCNPISGHATLYWYQQILGQGPKLLIQFQNNGVVDDSQLPKDRFSAERLKGVDSTLKIQPAKLEDSAVYLCASSLGGGRWAKNIQYFGAGTRLSVL.